This record looks at one TCR beta chain sequence and its context. The antigen remains undetermined. Random hexamers were used to reverse transcribe an amount of roughly 0.5 to 1 ug RNA. By means of immunoSEQ multiplex PCR, TCR beta CDR3 spanning 54 Vbeta and 13 Jbeta underwent amplification. From the immunoSEQ multiplex PCR reads, TCRdb called clonotypes with MiXCR, one entry per CDR3 protein. The table has just over 150,000 distinct CDR3 sequences, about 94% seen once. From blood CD8+ and CD4+ T cells, the TCR beta chain was sequenced. TEMRA cells were FACS-enriched and CD8+ and CD4+ T cells negatively isolated. The CDR3 has 13 residues. Trimming removed 4 bases from V and 8 bases from J, with 15 bases in between. CDR1 is SGHRS and CDR2 is YFSETQ in the germline V gene. This sample was included in a study of CD8 T cells in Susac syndrome. Findings and caveats of the study: It was acknowledged in the study that its TCR sequencing and HLA analysis involved a relatively small number of individuals.

This sequence originates from a human donor with multiple sclerosis. The specimen was CD8+ T cells from PBMCs. J is TRBJ1-1 and V is TRBV5-1, with D possibly being TRBD1 (6 bases). This CDR3 is CASSHTGNEEAFF. The CDR3 nucleotides are TGCGCCAGCAGCCATACAGGGAATGAGGAAGCTTTCTTT. Full variable domain (outside the CDR3, taken from reference TRBV5-1 and TRBJ1-1): KAGVTQTPRYLIKTRGQQVTLSCSPISGHRSVSWYQQTPGQGLQFLFEYFSETQRNKGNFPGRFSGRQFSNSRSEMNVSTLELGDSALYLCASSHTGNEEAFFGQGTRLTVV.